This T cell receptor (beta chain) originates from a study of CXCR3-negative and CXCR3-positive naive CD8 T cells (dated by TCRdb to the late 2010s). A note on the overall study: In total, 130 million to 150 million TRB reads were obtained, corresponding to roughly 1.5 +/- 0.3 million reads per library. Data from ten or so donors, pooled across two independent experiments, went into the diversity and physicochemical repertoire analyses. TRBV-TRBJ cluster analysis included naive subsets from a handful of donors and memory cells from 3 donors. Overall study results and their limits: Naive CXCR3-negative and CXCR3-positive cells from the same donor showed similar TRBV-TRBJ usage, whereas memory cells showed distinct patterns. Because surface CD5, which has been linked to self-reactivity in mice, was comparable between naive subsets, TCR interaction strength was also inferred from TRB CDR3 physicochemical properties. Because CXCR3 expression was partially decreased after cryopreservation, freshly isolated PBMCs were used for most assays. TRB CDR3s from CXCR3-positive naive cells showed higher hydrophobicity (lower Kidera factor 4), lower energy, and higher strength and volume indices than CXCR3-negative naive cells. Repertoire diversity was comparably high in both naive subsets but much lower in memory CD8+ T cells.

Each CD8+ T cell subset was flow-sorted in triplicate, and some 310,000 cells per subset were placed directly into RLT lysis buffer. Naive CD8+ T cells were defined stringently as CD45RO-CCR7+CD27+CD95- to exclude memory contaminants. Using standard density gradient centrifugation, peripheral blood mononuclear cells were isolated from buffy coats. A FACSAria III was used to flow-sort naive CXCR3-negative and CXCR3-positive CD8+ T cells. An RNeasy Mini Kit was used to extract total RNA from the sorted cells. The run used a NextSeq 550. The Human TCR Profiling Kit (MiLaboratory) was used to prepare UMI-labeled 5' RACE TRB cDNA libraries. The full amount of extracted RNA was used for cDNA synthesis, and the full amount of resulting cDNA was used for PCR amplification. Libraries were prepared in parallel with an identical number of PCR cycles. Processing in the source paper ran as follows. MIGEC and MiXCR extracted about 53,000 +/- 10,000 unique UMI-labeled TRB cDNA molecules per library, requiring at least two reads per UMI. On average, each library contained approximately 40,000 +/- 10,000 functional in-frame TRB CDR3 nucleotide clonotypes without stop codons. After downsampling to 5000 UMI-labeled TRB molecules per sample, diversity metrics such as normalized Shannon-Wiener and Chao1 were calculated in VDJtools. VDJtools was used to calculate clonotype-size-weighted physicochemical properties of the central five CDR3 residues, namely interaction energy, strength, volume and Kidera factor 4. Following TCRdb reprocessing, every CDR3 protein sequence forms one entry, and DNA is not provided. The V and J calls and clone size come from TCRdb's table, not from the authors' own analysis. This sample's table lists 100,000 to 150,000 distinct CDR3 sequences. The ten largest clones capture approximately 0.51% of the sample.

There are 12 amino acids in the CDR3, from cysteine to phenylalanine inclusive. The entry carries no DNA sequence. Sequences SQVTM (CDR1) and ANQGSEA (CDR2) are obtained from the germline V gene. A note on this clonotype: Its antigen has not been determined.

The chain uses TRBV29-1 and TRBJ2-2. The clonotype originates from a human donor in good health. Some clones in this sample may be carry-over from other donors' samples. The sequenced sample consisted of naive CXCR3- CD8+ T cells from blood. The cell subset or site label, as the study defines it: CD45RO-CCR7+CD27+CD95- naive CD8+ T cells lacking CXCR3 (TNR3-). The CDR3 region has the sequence CSVGPASGELFF.